This TCR beta chain derives from a study of blood T cells in healthy people across ages. Alongside a J-beta primer mix, a sample-barcoded 5' primer served in a second PCR lasting about 7 to 11 cycles. TCRdb ran MiXCR on the 5' RACE reads and lists one entry per CDR3 protein. The data hold approximately 1,000,000 distinct CDR3 sequences, with 30% to 40% observed a single time. CDR3 length: 14 amino acids. V was trimmed by 5 bases and J by 5 bases, leaving 16 bases between them. The germline V gene encodes CDR1 SGHRS and CDR2 YFSETQ. This clonotype was seen only a few times. The sequenced sample consisted of blood. This TCR was sampled from a man between 18 and 35 years old in good health. The chain links TRBV5-1 to TRBJ1-1; tentative D call: TRBD1 (6 bases). The CDR3 spells CASSRARGRTEAFF. Here the CDR3 DNA reads TGCGCCAGCAGTCGGGCCAGGGGAAGAACTGAAGCTTTCTTT. Using reference TRBV5-1 and TRBJ1-1 for the parts outside the CDR3, the full variable domain is KAGVTQTPRYLIKTRGQQVTLSCSPISGHRSVSWYQQTPGQGLQFLFEYFSETQRNKGNFPGRFSGRQFSNSRSEMNVSTLELGDSALYLCASSRARGRTEAFFGQGTRLTVV.